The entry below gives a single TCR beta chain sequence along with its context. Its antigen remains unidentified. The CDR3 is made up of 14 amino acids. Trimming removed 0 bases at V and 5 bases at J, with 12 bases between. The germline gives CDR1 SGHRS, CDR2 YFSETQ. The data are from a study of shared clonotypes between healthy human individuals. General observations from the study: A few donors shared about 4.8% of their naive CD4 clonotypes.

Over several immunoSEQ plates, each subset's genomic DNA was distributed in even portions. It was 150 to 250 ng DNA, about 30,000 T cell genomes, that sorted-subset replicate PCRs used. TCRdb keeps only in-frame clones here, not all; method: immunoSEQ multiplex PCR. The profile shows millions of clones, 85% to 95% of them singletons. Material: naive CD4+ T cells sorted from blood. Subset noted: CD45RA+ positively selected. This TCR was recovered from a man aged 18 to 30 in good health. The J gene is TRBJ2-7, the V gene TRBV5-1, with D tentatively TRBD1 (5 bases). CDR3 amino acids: CASSLGWQGNEQYF. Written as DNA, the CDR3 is TGCGCCAGCAGCTTGGGGTGGCAGGGCAACGAGCAGTACTTC. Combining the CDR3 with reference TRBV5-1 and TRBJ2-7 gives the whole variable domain KAGVTQTPRYLIKTRGQQVTLSCSPISGHRSVSWYQQTPGQGLQFLFEYFSETQRNKGNFPGRFSGRQFSNSRSEMNVSTLELGDSALYLCASSLGWQGNEQYFGPGTRLTVT.